This T cell receptor beta chain was sequenced in a study of Ad26.COV2.S vaccination and SARS-CoV-2 variants (dated by TCRdb to the early 2020s). About the full investigation: Vaccine-arm donors were drawn from COV1001, a multicentre, randomized, double-blind, placebo-controlled phase I-IIa trial of Ad26.COV2.S in healthy adults. Sequencing of the TCRbeta repertoire served to evaluate the specificity and breadth of SARS-CoV-2-reactive T cell receptors following Ad26.COV2.S vaccination. Investigators did not know the trial group allocation while performing experiments and assessing outcomes. Trial participants were randomized into five groups of five, in which low-dose or high-dose Ad26.COV2.S was given once or twice, or placebo was given on both occasions. Dosing of Ad26.COV2.S was intramuscular, at either 5x10^10 or 1x10^11 viral particles, delivered as one shot or as two shots spaced 56 days apart. A total of 32 samples were included in the TCR-sequenced set, comprising about 20 Ad26.COV2.S vaccine recipients, 5 placebo recipients and 8 SARS-CoV-2 convalescent individuals.

CDR1 and CDR2 were assigned from the germline V gene as MNHEY and SVGAGI. Compared with germline, V lacks 5 bases and J lacks 5 bases; bases without a gene match: 6. Reading from cysteine to phenylalanine, the CDR3 counts 14 amino acids. Left in the record is the CDR3 DNA by itself, 42 bases read in frame from the first base. Per the publication, the treatment or condition label means: 19 received Ad26.COV2.S at low or high dose, single or two shots; about 5 received placebo; per-sample allocation not given. Repertoires of vaccine and placebo recipients were sequenced from samples taken on day 63 after the first injection. Cohort 1b enrolled some 25 adults aged 18-55 years at a single site in Boston, USA, between 29 July and 7 August 2020. As a vaccine, Ad26.COV2.S was a replication-incompetent adenovirus type 26 vector that expressed a prefusion-stabilized SARS-CoV-2 spike protein derived from the original Wuhan strain.

TCRbeta CDR3 regions were sequenced with the immunoSEQ Assay. After extraction, genomic DNA underwent amplification by bias-controlled multiplex PCR, followed by high-throughput sequencing. In the original analysis: To quantify the absolute abundance of every unique TCRbeta CDR3 region, sequences were collapsed and filtered. T cell fraction was estimated by normalization of TCRbeta template counts to usable DNA, with usable DNA being measured through amplification of reference genes present in all nucleated cells. Repertoire TCRs were annotated as SARS-CoV-2-specific when V gene, CDR3 amino acid sequence and J gene were exactly matched to a known reactive TCR set. MIRA supplied the reference SARS-CoV-2 TCR set, which was filtered for enrichment in COVID-19-positive ImmuneCODE repertoires so that public or cross-reactive TCRs were removed. Based on the MIRA antigens, annotated TCRs were further analysed at the level of specific ORF or position within ORF. Depth was the summed frequency of annotated unique rearrangements, while breadth was defined as annotated unique rearrangements over total unique productive rearrangements. Group comparisons of TCR breadth used two-sided Wilcoxon rank-sum tests. The immuneACCESS repertoire file appears here via TCRdb, limited to in-frame rearrangements. These files lack a portion of the clones; in checked studies, under half of the deficit traces to unresolved V genes, and the cause of the others is not known. The V and J calls and clone size were taken over from that table, and D and trimming were inferred from the DNA. The sample table lists roughly 450,000 clones, 80% to 95% of them with a count of one. The ten largest clones represent about 12% of the sample.

A note on this clone: Its antigen is not yet known. It has no much larger one-base neighbor in the sample; base qualities were not kept.

Broad study findings and their caveats: Comparing responses between vaccine doses or regimens was not something the study was powered to do. Non-spike TCR breadth was comparable between vaccine and placebo recipients, consistent with the vaccine containing only spike. According to the authors, total T cell responses may have been underestimated by the TCR breadth and depth analyses. Compared with placebo recipients, Ad26.COV2.S recipients showed higher spike-specific TCR breadth (P = 0.0014). Substantial breadth of spike-specific CD8+ and CD4+ T cell responses was reported after vaccination.

Recombination connected TRBV6-5 to TRBJ1-5; 7 junctional bases match TRBD1. The sequence derives from a person aged 18-60 years who received the Ad26.COV2.S COVID-19 vaccine or a placebo. Sequenced here: peripheral blood, sampled in a trial of Ad26.COV2.S vaccine versus placebo. The DNA sequence reads TGTGCCAGCAGTAAGACAGGGCCAGATCAGCCCCAGCATTTT. Its protein product is CASSKTGPDQPQHF.